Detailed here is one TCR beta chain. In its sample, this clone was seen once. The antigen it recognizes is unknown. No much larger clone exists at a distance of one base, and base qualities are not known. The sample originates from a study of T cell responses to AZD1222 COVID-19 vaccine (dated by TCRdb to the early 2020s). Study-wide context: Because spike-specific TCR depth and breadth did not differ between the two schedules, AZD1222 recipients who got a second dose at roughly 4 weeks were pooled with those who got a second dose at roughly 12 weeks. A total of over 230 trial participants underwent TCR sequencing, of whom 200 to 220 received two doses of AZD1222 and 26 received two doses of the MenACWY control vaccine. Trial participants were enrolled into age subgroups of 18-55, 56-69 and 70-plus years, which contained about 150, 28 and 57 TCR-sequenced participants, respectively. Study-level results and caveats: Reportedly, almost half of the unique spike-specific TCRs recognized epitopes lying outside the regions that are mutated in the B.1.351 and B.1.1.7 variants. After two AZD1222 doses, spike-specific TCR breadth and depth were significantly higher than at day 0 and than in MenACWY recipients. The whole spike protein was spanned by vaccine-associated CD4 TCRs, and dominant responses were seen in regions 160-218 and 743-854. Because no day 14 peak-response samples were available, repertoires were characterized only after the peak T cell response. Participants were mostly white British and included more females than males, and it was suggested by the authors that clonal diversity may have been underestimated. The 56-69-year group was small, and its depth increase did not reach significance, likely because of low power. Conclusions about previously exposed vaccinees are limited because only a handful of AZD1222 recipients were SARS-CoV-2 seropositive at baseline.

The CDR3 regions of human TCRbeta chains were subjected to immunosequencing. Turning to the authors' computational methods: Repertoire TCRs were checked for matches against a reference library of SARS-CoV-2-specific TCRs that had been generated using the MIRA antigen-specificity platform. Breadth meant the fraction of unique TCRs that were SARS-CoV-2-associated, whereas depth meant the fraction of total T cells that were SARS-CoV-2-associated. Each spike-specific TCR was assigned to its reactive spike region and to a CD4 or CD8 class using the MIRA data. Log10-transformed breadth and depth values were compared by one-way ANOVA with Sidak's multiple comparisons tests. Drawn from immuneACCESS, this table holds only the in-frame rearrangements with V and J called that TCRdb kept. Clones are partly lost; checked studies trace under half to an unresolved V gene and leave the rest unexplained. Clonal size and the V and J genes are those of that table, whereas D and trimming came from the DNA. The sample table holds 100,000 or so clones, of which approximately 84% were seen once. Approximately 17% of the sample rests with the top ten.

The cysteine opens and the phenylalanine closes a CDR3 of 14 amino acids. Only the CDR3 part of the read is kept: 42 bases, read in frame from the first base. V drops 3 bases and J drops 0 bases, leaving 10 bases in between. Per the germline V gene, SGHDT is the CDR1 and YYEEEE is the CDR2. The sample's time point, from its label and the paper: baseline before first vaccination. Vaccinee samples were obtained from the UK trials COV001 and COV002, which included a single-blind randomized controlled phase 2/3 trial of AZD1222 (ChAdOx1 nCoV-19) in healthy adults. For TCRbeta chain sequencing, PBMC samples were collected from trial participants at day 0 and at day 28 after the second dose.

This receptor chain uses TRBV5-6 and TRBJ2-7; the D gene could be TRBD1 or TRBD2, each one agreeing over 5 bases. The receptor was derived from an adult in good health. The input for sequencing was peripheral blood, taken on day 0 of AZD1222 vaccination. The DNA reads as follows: TGTGCCAGCAGCTATCCAGGGAGCTCCTACGAGCAGTACTTC. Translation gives CASSYPGSSYEQYF. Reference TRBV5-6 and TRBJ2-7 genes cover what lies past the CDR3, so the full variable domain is DAGVTQSPTHLIKTRGQQVTLRCSPKSGHDTVSWYQQALGQGPQFIFQYYEEEERQRGNFPDRFSGHQFPNYSSELNVNALLLGDSALYLCASSYPGSSYEQYFGPGTRLTVT.